These 22 T cell receptor beta chains came from one sample sequenced in a study of tumor-infiltrating lymphocytes in primary liver carcinoma. Germline DNA was extracted too, while blood RNA derived from unsorted whole blood. Priming with a constant-region primer yielded TCR beta cDNA from 450 to 550 ng total RNA. Construction of TCR beta libraries relied on three successive nested multiplex PCR rounds employing slightly modified ARM-PCR. In the first two PCR rounds, TRBV1-TRBV30 forward primers were paired with a C-beta reverse primer, and each round lasted about 9 cycles. MiXCR, applied by TCRdb to the multiplex PCR reads, yields one record per CDR3 protein. The sample records about 180,000 distinct CDR3 sequences, approximately 60% being singletons. Material for sequencing was peripheral blood. Receptors originate from a man in his forties or fifties with primary liver carcinoma and hepatitis B virus infection.

In regard to this clonotype: The conserved phenylalanine or tryptophan normally closing the CDR3 is absent here, so this likely arose from a read error. CDR3 sequence: CASGERIDTGELFS. CDR3 DNA sequence: TGTGCCAGCGGGGAAAGGATCGACACCGGGGAGCTGTTTTCT. The genes are TRBV11-2 and TRBJ2-2; D gene uncertain. The V gene lost 8 bases and the J gene lost 3 bases, with 13 bases spanning the gap. The CDR3 runs 14 residues. Germline assignment: CDR1 SGHAT and CDR2 FQNNGV.

Regarding this clonotype: Germline is not matched at one junction end, which may reflect a read error. V usage is TRBV29-1 and J usage is TRBJ1-3; a weak D match, TRBD1 (6 bases). Germline V gene data show CDR1 as SQVTM and CDR2 as ANQGSEA. This CDR3 has 19 amino acids. The DNA of the CDR3 is TGTAGCTTAGAGGGTGTGGGAACTAACAGGGATTTTTCTGGAAACACCATATATTTT. Protein: CSLEGVGTNRDFSGNTIYF.

Of note for this clonotype: Given a much more abundant clone one base away, this may be a read error. The chain uses TRBV11-2 and TRBJ2-3, with 8 bases lining up with TRBD2. This CDR3 contains 15 residues. V lost 3 bases to trimming and J lost 2 bases; unmatched junction nucleotides: 4. Germline V gives CDR1 SGHAT, CDR2 FQNNGV. CDR3 nucleotides: TGTGCCAGCAGCTTTACTAGCGGAACCACAGATACGCAGTATTTT. Protein product: CASSFTSGTTDTQYF.

Details on this clonotype: The junction departs from germline at one end; a sequencing error may be responsible. The CDR3 region has the DNA TGTGCCAGCCTTTTGAGTCCCATGAACACTGGAGCTTTCTTT. Amino acids: CASLLSPMNTGAFF. This chain connects TRBV6-6 to TRBJ1-1; D gene ambiguous. Germline CDR1 MNHNY, CDR2 SVGAGI (reference sequence). CDR3 size: 14 residues.

This clonotype was recorded many times. The chain joins TRBV11-2 to TRBJ2-1; perhaps D is TRBD1 or TRBD2 (5 bases each). Trimming removed 2 bases at V and 4 bases at J, with 12 bases between. CDR3 length equals 15 residues. Germline V gene data show CDR1 as SGHAT and CDR2 as FQNNGV. The CDR3 DNA sequence: TGTGCCAGCAGCTTACAGGGAGACGGATACAATGAGCAGTTCTTC. Protein product: CASSLQGDGYNEQFF.

This clonotype was counted once. Germline is not matched at one junction end, which may reflect a read error. The CDR3, as DNA: TGTGCCAGTAGCTTATATCAAGAGGTTGAGCAGTTCTTC. Translating it yields CASSLYQEVEQFF. This chain links TRBV11-3 with TRBJ2-1; D remains unclear. This CDR3 has 13 amino acids. Looked up from germline, CDR1 is SGHNT and CDR2 is YENEEA.

The V and J genes are TRBV5-1 and TRBJ1-5; unclear D gene. Germline-derived CDR1 and CDR2 are SGHRS and YFSETQ. V was pared by 0 bases and J by 5 bases, with 9 bases between. The CDR3 is 14 amino acids. CDR3 sequence reads: CASSLGEGHQPQHF. CDR3 bases: TGCGCCAGCAGCTTGGGGGAGGGTCATCAGCCCCAGCATTTT.

This clonotype turned up a few times. V gene TRBV6-5 combines with J gene TRBJ2-7, with 7 bases that match TRBD1. Germline values: CDR1 MNHEY, CDR2 SVGAGI. The length of the CDR3 is 13 residues. V shed 6 bases, J shed 2 bases, and the junction held 4 bases outside the gene matches. In DNA, the CDR3 is TGTGCCAGCAGATCTGGACAGGCCTACGAGCAGTACTTC. Amino acid sequence: CASRSGQAYEQYF.

This rearrangement joins TRBV7-8 to TRBJ2-1; no reliable D call. V lost 7 bases and J lost 2, with 12 bases in between. Germline lookup yields CDR1 SGHVS and CDR2 FQNEAQ. The CDR3 sequence is 14 residues long. The CDR3 nucleotides are TGTGCCAGCACCATCACCGGGCCCTACAATGAGCAGTTCTTC. It codes for CASTITGPYNEQFF. The whole variable domain, remainder taken from reference TRBV7-8 and TRBJ2-1, is GAGVSQSPRYKVAKRGQDVALRCDPISGHVSLFWYQQALGQGPEFLTYFQNEAQLDKSGLPSDRFFAERPEGSVSTLKIQRTQQEDSAVYLCASTITGPYNEQFFGPGTRLTVL.

This clonotype was counted at least ten times. The chain uses TRBV11-2 and TRBJ2-1; TRBD1 might be the D (5 bases). There are 16 residues in the CDR3. The germline V and J ends were trimmed by 1 base and 2 bases, with 12 bases remaining between them. Germline CDR1 and CDR2: SGHAT and FQNNGV. DNA of the CDR3: TGTGCCAGCAGCTTAGCAGGGTACGAGGCCTACAATGAGCAGTTCTTC. The encoded protein is CASSLAGYEAYNEQFF.

The chain uses TRBV24-1 and TRBJ2-3; the D gene is possibly TRBD2 (5 bases). Germline CDR1 and CDR2: KGHDR and SFDVKD. V lost 5 bases and J 2 bases, leaving 16 bases between the germline ends. CDR3 length: 16 amino acids. This chain's CDR3 is CATSGPGLLITDTQYF. The CDR3 coding sequence is TGTGCCACCAGTGGCCCCGGACTGCTCATCACAGATACGCAGTATTTT.

With regard to this clonotype: The CDR3 ends on some other residue instead of the conserved phenylalanine or tryptophan, so this is likely a read error. No DNA is shown, since the ends of the CDR3 on it are uncertain; the CDR3 is the one TCRdb lists. The chain combines TRBV11-2 with TRBJ2-7; no check of the table's D call, TRBD2, against the DNA was made. Counting both end residues, the CDR3 totals 15 amino acids. Germline-derived CDR1 and CDR2 are SGHAT and FQNNGV. The CDR3: CASSQGTSAYNEQSI.

The count of this clonotype is one. V is TRBV29-1 and J is TRBJ1-1, with D possibly matching TRBD1 (6 bases). Germline lookup yields CDR1 SQVTM and CDR2 ANQGSEA. Trimming removed 4 bases at V and 0 bases at J, with 12 bases between. CDR3 length: 14 amino acids. In DNA, the CDR3 is TGCAGCGTTGTTGGAAGGACAGTGAACACTGAAGCTTTCTTT. The encoded protein is CSVVGRTVNTEAFF.

The V and J genes are TRBV29-1 and TRBJ1-2; D possibly corresponds to TRBD1 (6 bases). The germline gives CDR1 SQVTM, CDR2 ANQGSEA. The CDR3 spans 12 residues. Trimming cost V 6 bases and J 8 bases, with 16 bases left between them. CDR3 bases: TGCAGCGTCCAACAGGGCGTGGGGGGCTACACCTTC. It translates to CSVQQGVGGYTF.

Of note for this clonotype: A read error is possible here, since a much larger clone lies one base away. The chain combines TRBV11-2 with TRBJ2-7, with 9 bases identical to TRBD2. Germline CDR1 and CDR2: SGHAT and FQNNGV. The CDR3 extends over 14 amino acids. V was pared by 1 base and J by 5 bases, with 3 bases of the junction left unmatched. CDR3 DNA sequence: TGTGCCAGCAGCTTAGGGCGGGAGGGCGACGAGCAGTACTTC. Its translation is CASSLGREGDEQYF.

J is TRBJ1-3 and V is TRBV12-3 or TRBV12-4; TRBD1 might be the D (5 bases). V was clipped by 3 bases and J by 0 bases, with 9 bases between them. The CDR3 loop spans 15 amino acids. The CDR3 DNA sequence: TGTGCCAGCAGTTTTGAGGGGAGCTCTGGAAACACCATATATTTT. Its translation is CASSFEGSSGNTIYF.

The chain couples TRBV28 to TRBJ1-2, with 10 bases lining up with TRBD1. This CDR3 region has 14 residues. Germline V gives CDR1 MDHEN, CDR2 SYDVKM. After removal of 6 bases from V and 8 bases from J, the junction contained 9 bases not matched to a gene. The CDR3 protein is CASSLDRGPWGYTF. In DNA, the CDR3 is TGTGCCAGCAGCCTTGACAGGGGGCCTTGGGGCTACACCTTC.

The sample holds many counts of this clonotype. The chain combines TRBV29-1 with TRBJ2-2; D is perhaps TRBD2 (6 bases). The CDR3 loop spans 13 amino acids. Germline V gene lookup returns CDR1 SQVTM and CDR2 ANQGSEA. V dropped 0 bases and J dropped 7 bases, with 9 bases sitting between them. In DNA, the CDR3 is TGCAGCGTTGAAGATTCGCGGGGCGGGGAGCTGTTTTTT. Protein: CSVEDSRGGELFF.

This clonotype appeared a single time. The junction and the germline gene differ at one end; a read error may be behind it. The chain combines TRBV4-2 with TRBJ2-7; D is possibly TRBD1 (5 bases). The CDR3 loop spans 15 amino acids. Per the germline V gene, CDR1 is LGHNA and CDR2 is YNFKEQ. CDR3 DNA sequence: TGTACCAGCAGCCGAGACCAGGGAAGCAACTACGAGCAGTACTTC. Translated: CTSSRDQGSNYEQYF.

This clonotype was seen many times. V usage is TRBV29-1 and J usage is TRBJ1-1, with TRBD1 matching over 7 bases. The CDR3 is made up of 13 amino acids. Germline trimming cut 6 bases from V and 1 base from J; bases unmatched to any gene: 5. Germline CDR1 SQVTM, CDR2 ANQGSEA. This CDR3 reads CSVSGQPNTEAFF. The CDR3 nucleotides are TGCAGCGTCTCGGGACAGCCGAACACTGAAGCTTTCTTT.

As to this clonotype: It may be a read error: a sequence one base away is much more abundant. This chain uses TRBV6-1 with TRBJ2-3; D unclear. CDR3 length equals 13 residues. V was cut by 4 bases and J by 4 bases, with 9 bases left in between. Looked up from germline, CDR1 is MNHNS and CDR2 is SASEGT. The CDR3 DNA follows: TGTGCCAGCAGTGGTCCCACCCCAGATACGCAGTATTTT. It codes for CASSGPTPDTQYF.

Note on this clonotype: A much larger clone sits a single nucleotide away, making a read error possible. The chain is built from TRBV11-2 and TRBJ2-5; TRBD2 aligns across 10 bases. The CDR3 covers 17 residues. Losses at the gene ends were 1 base for V and 4 bases for J; bases not matched to a gene: 9. Germline V gives CDR1 SGHAT, CDR2 FQNNGV. The CDR3 region is CASSLVRTSGLVETQYF. In nucleotides, the CDR3 is TGTGCCAGCAGCTTAGTCAGGACTAGCGGACTAGTAGAGACCCAGTACTTC. Full variable domain (remainder filled in from reference TRBV11-2 and TRBJ2-5): EAGVAQSPRYKIIEKRQSVAFWCNPISGHATLYWYQQILGQGPKLLIQFQNNGVVDDSQLPKDRFSAERLKGVDSTLKIQPAKLEDSAVYLCASSLVRTSGLVETQYFGPGTRLLVL.